Below are 5 T cell receptor beta chains sequenced from a single sample in a study of T cells in women clearing cervical HPV infection. Libraries were prepared by immunoSEQ multiplex PCR; TCRdb keeps only in-frame clonotypes and omits some of them. The listing contains 22,000 or so clones. Sequenced: blood buffy coat. These receptors originate from a woman aged 18 to 75 with a cervical HPV16 infection that either progressed to CIN3+ or cleared (not recorded which).

For this clone: Read coverage stops 3 residues before the CDR3 terminus; the germline J gene supplies the remainder. The chain couples TRBV7-9 to TRBJ1-2; tentatively, D is TRBD1 (5 bases). CDR3 length: 14 residues. V shed 3 bases and J shed 6 bases, with 14 bases lying between them. CDR1 is SEHNR, CDR2 FQNEAQ, per germline (reference sequence). The CDR3 region is CASSLGPYVHGYTF. Incomplete CDR3 DNA: TGTGCCAGCAGCTTGGGGCCTTACGTCCATGGC.

About this clone: The DNA ends 3 residues before the CDR3 does, and the rest of the CDR3 is filled in from the germline J gene. The genes are TRBV5-1 and TRBJ2-2; D remains unclear. From germline, CDR1 is SGHRS and CDR2 YFSETQ. V lost 1 base and J 5 bases, leaving 18 bases between the germline ends. The length of the CDR3 is 17 residues. CDR3 DNA (partial): TGCGCCAGCAGCTTGTATGGCACCCTCGCCGGGACCGGGGAG. It translates to CASSLYGTLAGTGE. The full CDR3 sequence reads CASSLYGTLAGTGELFF.

As for this clone: Read sequence stops 3 residues before the CDR3 end, and the germline J gene provides the missing end. This sequence joins TRBV5-1 and TRBJ2-3, with TRBD1 matching 8 bases. The ends lost 3 bases at V and 2 bases at J; junction bases unmatched: 14. The germline V gene encodes CDR1 SGHRS and CDR2 YFSETQ. The CDR3 length is 18 residues. CDR3 sequence: CASSYGQGSFSSTDTQYF. The sequenced CDR3 bases are TGCGCCAGCAGCTACGGACAGGGATCATTCTCTTCCACAGATACG.

For this clone: The read terminates 3 residues before the CDR3 end, so the remaining end is supplied by the germline J gene. This chain uses TRBV19 with TRBJ1-5; TRBD1 is a possible D gene (5 bases). Germline-derived CDR1 and CDR2 are LNHDA and SQIVND (reference sequence). The CDR3 is made up of 17 amino acids. The V end lost 4 bases, the J end lost 1 base, and 17 bases lay between the germline ends. The part of the CDR3 DNA that was read is TGTGCCAGTAGTACTCTCCGGGCACACAGGAGCAATCAGCCC. Amino acids: CASSTLRAHRSNQP. Given in full, the CDR3 is CASSTLRAHRSNQPQHF.

Turning to this clone: The read ends 3 residues shy of where the CDR3 ends; the end is completed using the germline J gene. The genes are TRBV18 and TRBJ2-1, with a tentative D call TRBD2 (6 bases). CDR1 and CDR2 (germline): KGHSH, LQKENI. CDR3 length: 13 amino acids. V shed 0 bases and J shed 8 bases, with 8 bases lying between them. The CDR3 protein is CASSPPWGDEQFF. Partial CDR3 DNA: TGTGCCAGCTCACCACCGTGGGGGGATGAG.